The 13 T cell receptor beta chains below all came from one sample that was sequenced in a study of blood T cell repertoires in COVID-19. Clones were read by immunoSEQ multiplex PCR, and TCRdb kept only the in-frame ones, dropping some. The sample includes under 95,000 clones, approximately 90% of them seen just once. The sequencing sample was made of peripheral blood. Receptors were obtained from a man in his 60s with acute or convalescent COVID-19.

V and J are TRBV5-8 and TRBJ1-2; 10 bases are a match to TRBD1. Germline V gene data show CDR1 as SGHTS and CDR2 as YDEGEE. J lost 7 bases, V lost 4 bases, and 10 bases had no gene match. CDR3 length equals 15 residues. The CDR3 DNA sequence: TGTGCCAGCAGCCCCCTGGGGACAGGGGTTAGTGGCTACACCTTC. The encoded protein is CASSPLGTGVSGYTF.

The chain carries TRBV9 and TRBJ2-1; possibly TRBD2 for D (6 bases). Germline assignment: CDR1 SGDLS and CDR2 YYNGEE. Trimming shortened V by 2 bases and J by 1 base, and 16 bases separated the two germline ends. This CDR3 has 17 residues. CDR3 DNA: TGTGCCAGCAGCGTGGACCCGGGGGTACCGTCCTACAATGAGCAGTTCTTC. Protein sequence: CASSVDPGVPSYNEQFF.

The rearrangement uses TRBV3-1 (or the pseudogene TRBV3-2) and TRBJ1-3; D possibly corresponds to TRBD1 (5 bases). The germline CDR1 and CDR2 sequences are LGHDT and YNNKEL (reference sequence). The CDR3 has 20 residues. The V gene lost 0 bases and the J gene lost 0 bases, with 21 bases spanning the gap. The CDR3 nucleotides are TGTGCCAGCAGCCAAGATCGCCCCTTGGGGGGGATTTTCTCTGGAAACACCATATATTTT. It specifies CASSQDRPLGGIFSGNTIYF.

V and J are TRBV6-5 and TRBJ2-7, with D uncertain. The CDR3 sequence is 14 residues long. The V and J ends lost 5 bases and 2 bases respectively, with 13 bases between them. CDR1 MNHEY and CDR2 SVGAGI come from the germline V gene. The CDR3 here is CASSPTLEAYEQYF. CDR3 in DNA: TGTGCCAGCAGTCCGACTCTCGAAGCCTACGAGCAGTACTTC.

The chain uses TRBV30 and TRBJ1-5, with D unclear. CDR3 length equals 13 residues. Germline loops: CDR1 GTSNPN, CDR2 SVGIG (reference sequence). Trimming pared 2 bases from V and 4 bases from J, leaving 9 bases between. CDR3 sequence: CAWSLAFNQPQHF. CDR3 nucleotides: TGTGCCTGGAGTCTCGCGTTTAATCAGCCCCAGCATTTT.

V gene TRBV7-3 combines with J gene TRBJ2-5, with 8 bases aligning to TRBD2. This CDR3 is built from 14 residues. J lost 5 bases, V lost 5 bases, and 7 bases had no gene match. Germline V gene sequence: CDR1 SGHTA, CDR2 FQGTGA. The CDR3 DNA reads TGTGCCAGCAGCCCAGGACTAGCCGGGGAGACCCAGTACTTC. Translation gives CASSPGLAGETQYF.

V and J are TRBV29-1 and TRBJ2-5, with D tentatively TRBD1 (6 bases). Germline V lookup: CDR1 SQVTM, CDR2 ANQGSEA. V lost 6 bases and J 3 bases, leaving 14 bases between the germline ends. This CDR3 comprises 13 residues. This CDR3 is CSVERTVEETQYF. The CDR3 DNA sequence: TGCAGCGTAGAAAGGACAGTCGAAGAGACCCAGTACTTC.

The CDR3 region is CASSDSPNTGELFF. The CDR3 DNA sequence: TGCGCCAGCAGTGACTCCCCGAACACCGGGGAGCTGTTTTTT. The rearrangement links TRBV10-2 to TRBJ2-2, with no clear D. Trimming removed 3 bases at V and 0 bases at J, with 5 bases between. Germline V lookup: CDR1 WSHSY, CDR2 SAAADI. This CDR3 has 14 residues.

The chain carries TRBV7-2 and TRBJ2-3; D is ambiguous. The germline V gene encodes CDR1 SGHTA and CDR2 FQGNSA. The germline V and J ends were trimmed by 5 bases and 0 bases, with 3 bases remaining between them. The CDR3 is 12 amino acids. In DNA form, the CDR3 reads TGTGCCAGCAGCCCTAGCACAGATACGCAGTATTTT. This gives the protein CASSPSTDTQYF.

The chain joins TRBV7-8 to TRBJ1-1; D is unresolved. There are 14 residues in the CDR3. Germline lookup yields CDR1 SGHVS and CDR2 FQNEAQ. Trimming took off 6 bases at V and 2 bases at J, with 13 bases between the two ends. The CDR3 DNA follows: TGTGCCAGCAGATACACCGGGTCTAACACTGAAGCTTTCTTT. It codes for CASRYTGSNTEAFF.

This clone came up once. The chain recombines TRBV4-3 with TRBJ1-4; D is ambiguous. V gave up 3 bases and J gave up 0 bases, with 11 bases separating them. The germline gives CDR1 LGHNA, CDR2 YSLEER. The CDR3 is 16 amino acids. CDR3 coding DNA: TGCGCCAGCAGCCAGACCTACAGATCAACTAATGAAAAACTGTTTTTT. Residues: CASSQTYRSTNEKLFF.

The chain employs TRBV18 and TRBJ1-1; the match to TRBD1 covers 9 bases. Unmatched junction bases numbered 5, after V lost 2 bases and J lost 7 bases. Germline values: CDR1 KGHSH, CDR2 LQKENI. The length of the CDR3 is 14 residues. The CDR3 sequence: CASSPSQGAVEAFF. The CDR3 nucleotides are TGTGCCAGCTCACCATCACAGGGGGCGGTTGAAGCTTTCTTT.

The V and J genes are TRBV2 and TRBJ2-1; D is possibly TRBD1 (5 bases). The CDR3 extends over 14 amino acids. CDR1 SNHLY and CDR2 FYNNEI come from the germline V gene. Trimming took off 3 bases at V and 7 bases at J, with 13 bases between the two ends. CDR3 sequence reads: CASSEGYKGNEQFF. CDR3 in DNA: TGTGCCAGCAGTGAGGGTTACAAGGGGAATGAGCAGTTCTTC.